The 28 T cell receptor beta chains given below trace back to one sample, sequenced in a study of blood T cell repertoires in COVID-19. Method: immunoSEQ multiplex PCR; TCRdb's copy keeps in-frame clones and lacks some. Of fewer than 500,000 clones listed, about 90% are singletons. The sample taken for sequencing was PBMCs or T cells enriched from blood (not recorded which). Every receptor here comes from a man aged 25-45 years who had recovered from COVID-19.

The V gene is TRBV25-1, the J gene TRBJ1-4, with 7 bases lining up with TRBD1. Unmatched junction bases numbered 5, after V lost 10 bases and J lost 3 bases. CDR3 length: 13 amino acids. Germline V gene lookup returns CDR1 MGHDK and CDR2 SYGVNS. CDR3 bases: TGTGCCACCGCAGGGACAGCTAATGAAAAACTGTTTTTT. Protein sequence: CATAGTANEKLFF.

The CDR3 loop reads CASSLEEGAVEAEAFF. DNA for the CDR3: TGTGCCAGCAGCTTAGAGGAGGGGGCGGTGGAGGCTGAAGCTTTCTTT. The V gene is TRBV7-9, the J gene TRBJ1-1; 7 bases fit TRBD1. CDR3 length: 16 residues. V lost 1 base to trimming and J lost 6 bases; unmatched junction nucleotides: 11. Germline V gene lookup returns CDR1 SEHNR and CDR2 FQNEAQ (reference sequence).

The chain couples TRBV7-2 to TRBJ1-1, with D perhaps TRBD1 (5 bases). CDR1 is SGHTA and CDR2 is FQGNSA in the germline V gene. V was clipped by 7 bases and J by 0 bases, with 9 bases between them. The CDR3 consists of 13 residues. CDR3 bases: TGTGCCAGCATGACAGAAATGAACACTGAAGCTTTCTTT. Translated: CASMTEMNTEAFF.

This clone was observed once. The CDR3 sequence: CASSWGGHASGNTIYF. CDR3 nucleotides: TGTGCCAGCAGTTGGGGAGGTCATGCCTCTGGAAACACCATATATTTT. The chain employs TRBV6-5 and TRBJ1-3; D gene ambiguous. The CDR3 loop spans 16 amino acids. Germline loops: CDR1 MNHEY, CDR2 SVGAGI. V shed 4 bases and J shed 0 bases, with 13 bases lying between them.

The rearrangement links TRBV10-3 to TRBJ2-3, with 7 bases fitting TRBD2. With V trimmed by 0 bases and J by 2 bases, 5 bases remained unmatched. Germline V lookup: CDR1 ENHRY, CDR2 SYGVKD. This CDR3 has 16 amino acids. The CDR3, as DNA: TGTGCCATCAGTGAGTCGTCAGCGGGGACCACAGATACGCAGTATTTT. Translated, it gives CAISESSAGTTDTQYF.

The rearrangement joins TRBV7-8 to TRBJ2-1; D may be TRBD2 (6 bases). The CDR3 covers 14 residues. Germline loops: CDR1 SGHVS, CDR2 FQNEAQ. Trimming stripped 3 bases from V and 6 bases from J, with 12 bases between. The DNA of the CDR3 is TGTGCCAGCAGCTTTCGGAGGGTACGCAATGAGCAGTTCTTC. Residues: CASSFRRVRNEQFF.

The chain links TRBV6-5 to TRBJ1-4, with TRBD1 as a possible D gene (6 bases). The CDR3 covers 15 residues. Germline V gene data show CDR1 as MNHEY and CDR2 as SVGAGI. Trimming took 6 bases from V and 4 from J, leaving 15 bases between them. The CDR3 reads CASSAGGADNEKLFF. CDR3 sequence (DNA): TGTGCCAGCAGCGCTGGGGGCGCGGATAATGAAAAACTGTTTTTT.

The V call is TRBV7-8, the J call TRBJ1-5; D is ambiguous. Germline values: CDR1 SGHVS, CDR2 FQNEAQ. The CDR3 covers 15 residues. The V end lost 2 bases, the J end lost 0 bases, and 8 bases lay between the germline ends. The CDR3 DNA sequence: TGTGCCAGCAGCTTATCGGCGGATAGCAATCAGCCCCAGCATTTT. Amino acids: CASSLSADSNQPQHF.

This sequence joins TRBV14 and TRBJ1-6; no firm D call. Germline V gene data show CDR1 as SGHDN and CDR2 as FVKESK. V lost 4 bases and J 10 bases, leaving 17 bases between the germline ends. This CDR3 spans 15 amino acids. CDR3 loop: CASSPYGGLGSPLHF. Here the CDR3 DNA reads TGTGCCAGCAGCCCCTATGGAGGTTTGGGATCACCCCTCCACTTT.

The CDR3 DNA reads as TGTGCCTGGGGACTTTTGGGGGCCAACGTCCTGACTTTC. Translating it yields CAWGLLGANVLTF. V is TRBV30 and J is TRBJ2-6; a weak D match, TRBD2 (5 bases). Per germline, CDR1 GTSNPN and CDR2 SVGIG (reference sequence). Trimming took off 5 bases at V and 4 bases at J, with 9 bases between the two ends. This CDR3 is 13 amino acids long.

The genes are TRBV18 and TRBJ1-3, with TRBD1 matching 10 bases. CDR3 length: 13 residues. The V and J ends lost 3 bases and 12 bases, in that order; junction bases with no gene match: 5. The germline gives CDR1 KGHSH, CDR2 LQKENI. The CDR3 nucleotides read TGTGCCAGCTCACCGGGACAGGGGACCCTCATATATTTT. This sequence encodes CASSPGQGTLIYF. Filled out from reference TRBV18 and TRBJ1-3, the complete variable domain reads NAGVMQNPRHLVRRRGQEARLRCSPMKGHSHVYWYRQLPEEGLKFMVYLQKENIIDESGMPKERFSAEFPKEGPSILRIQQVVRGDSAAYFCASSPGQGTLIYFGEGSWLTVV.

V usage is TRBV6-2 or TRBV6-3 and J usage is TRBJ1-1, with D tentatively TRBD1 (5 bases). The CDR3 is 16 amino acids. Germline lookup yields CDR1 MNHEY and CDR2 SVGEGT. V was trimmed by 6 bases and J by 8 bases, leaving 25 bases between them. CDR3 in DNA: TGTGCCAGCAGCCTTGGGTCCGGCATGAGTAGGGGCGAAGCTTTCTTT. This sequence encodes CASSLGSGMSRGEAFF.

DNA of the CDR3: TGCGCCAGCAGTGGACAGATGAACACTGAAGCTTTCTTT. It translates to CASSGQMNTEAFF. The chain joins TRBV10-2 to TRBJ1-1, with D possibly TRBD1 on 5 matching bases. From germline, CDR1 is WSHSY and CDR2 SAAADI. V lost 4 bases to trimming and J lost 0 bases, with 6 bases between them. The CDR3 runs to 13 residues.

CDR3 sequence: CASSLADTRQGLGGYEQYF. In nucleotides, the CDR3 is TGTGCCAGCAGCTTAGCCGATACAAGACAGGGGCTCGGTGGATACGAGCAGTACTTC. V gene TRBV7-8 combines with J gene TRBJ2-7; 8 bases are shared with TRBD1. The germline CDR1 and CDR2 sequences are SGHVS and FQNEAQ. J lost 4 bases, V lost 0 bases, and 17 bases had no gene match. The CDR3 loop spans 19 amino acids.

The chain combines TRBV6-5 with TRBJ2-1; 10 nucleotides line up with TRBD1. CDR3 length: 15 amino acids. Trimming cost V 9 bases and J 7 bases; bases outside gene matches: 12. The germline gives CDR1 MNHEY, CDR2 SVGAGI. CDR3 amino acids: CASRRSGQGRNEQFF. In DNA, the CDR3 is TGTGCCAGTCGAAGATCGGGACAGGGGAGGAATGAGCAGTTCTTC.

This clone was observed once. V usage is TRBV4-2 and J usage is TRBJ2-5, with 9 bases matching TRBD2. Germline values: CDR1 LGHNA, CDR2 YNFKEQ. CDR3 length: 16 residues. Trimming at V came to 0 bases and at J to 1 base, leaving 3 bases not matched to a gene. The CDR3 spells CASSQDGSGGQETQYF. The DNA of the CDR3 is TGTGCCAGCAGCCAAGATGGTAGCGGGGGCCAAGAGACCCAGTACTTC.

This clone has a single count. The V call is TRBV7-2, the J call TRBJ2-7; 8 bases line up with TRBD2. The germline V gene has CDR1 SGHTA and CDR2 FQGNSA. The CDR3 covers 15 residues. V lost 3 bases to trimming and J lost 5 bases; unmatched junction nucleotides: 9. CDR3 sequence (DNA): TGTGCCAGCAGCTTGTATCGGGGGGGCCGGAACGAGCAGTACTTC. It translates to CASSLYRGGRNEQYF.

The DNA of the CDR3 is TGTGCCAGCAGTGAATTCACCGGTCCTTCTTCACCCCTCCACTTT. Residues: CASSEFTGPSSPLHF. The chain is built from TRBV25-1 and TRBJ1-6; D is undetermined. Deletions cut 1 base from V and 9 bases from J, with 13 bases between. CDR3 length equals 15 residues. Germline CDR1 is MGHDK and CDR2 is SYGVNS.

This chain links TRBV5-4 with TRBJ1-1, with D maybe TRBD1 (5 bases). Trimming shortened V by 2 bases and J by 6 bases, and 14 bases separated the two germline ends. This CDR3 contains 14 residues. The germline CDR1 and CDR2 sequences are SGHNT and YYREEE (reference sequence). As DNA, the CDR3 is TGTGCCAGCAGCTTCTCGACAGATTCTTCTGAAGCTTTCTTT. It translates to CASSFSTDSSEAFF.

This clone was counted once. The V call is TRBV9, the J call TRBJ1-2; 7 nucleotides line up with TRBD1. V was pared by 0 bases and J by 3 bases, with 11 bases of the junction left unmatched. The CDR3 has 17 residues. Germline CDR1 and CDR2: SGDLS and YYNGEE. In DNA, the CDR3 is TGTGCCAGCAGCGTAGGGACAGGTGGGCTTGGGGACTATGGCTACACCTTC. Amino acids: CASSVGTGGLGDYGYTF.

The chain combines TRBV11-2 with TRBJ2-2; TRBD1 aligns across 8 bases. The CDR3 sequence is 15 residues long. J gave up 5 bases and V 5 bases, and 7 bases lay outside the gene matches. Germline V lookup: CDR1 SGHAT, CDR2 FQNNGV. DNA of the CDR3: TGTGCCAGCAGCCTCCGGGACAGGACAACCGGGGAGCTGTTTTTT. This gives the protein CASSLRDRTTGELFF. The full variable domain, completed using reference TRBV11-2 and TRBJ2-2, is EAGVAQSPRYKIIEKRQSVAFWCNPISGHATLYWYQQILGQGPKLLIQFQNNGVVDDSQLPKDRFSAERLKGVDSTLKIQPAKLEDSAVYLCASSLRDRTTGELFFGEGSRLTVL.

This chain links TRBV18 with TRBJ1-2, with D perhaps matching TRBD1 (5 bases). Germline V gene lookup returns CDR1 KGHSH and CDR2 LQKENI. V lost 3 bases to trimming and J lost 7 bases, with 15 bases between them. The CDR3 consists of 14 residues. The CDR3 region has the DNA TGTGCCAGCTCACCCGGGGGACCCGGGGTTGGCTACACCTTC. Translated: CASSPGGPGVGYTF. The whole variable domain, remainder taken from reference TRBV18 and TRBJ1-2, is NAGVMQNPRHLVRRRGQEARLRCSPMKGHSHVYWYRQLPEEGLKFMVYLQKENIIDESGMPKERFSAEFPKEGPSILRIQQVVRGDSAAYFCASSPGGPGVGYTFGSGTRLTVV.

The chain uses TRBV14 and TRBJ1-1, with 8 bases fitting TRBD1. The CDR3 runs to 15 residues. The trim removed 2 bases at V and 3 bases at J, leaving 5 bases unmatched. Germline loops: CDR1 SGHDN, CDR2 FVKESK. This chain's CDR3 is CASSQWTGSYTEAFF. CDR3 nucleotides: TGTGCCAGCAGCCAATGGACAGGGAGCTACACTGAAGCTTTCTTT.

V usage is TRBV11-2 and J usage is TRBJ1-4; D not certain. Trimming left V 5 bases short and J 14 bases short, with 12 bases between. Per germline, CDR1 SGHAT and CDR2 FQNNGV. This CDR3 region has 11 residues. CDR3 in amino acids: CASSQDRGLFF. CDR3 in DNA: TGTGCCAGCAGCCAAGACCGCGGGCTGTTTTTT.

V and J are TRBV4-1 and TRBJ1-5; 10 bases are shared with TRBD1. CDR1 is MGHRA and CDR2 is YSYEKL in the germline V gene. The CDR3 loop spans 18 amino acids. With 0 bases clipped from V and 0 bases from J, the junction kept 5 bases outside the gene matches. The CDR3 loop reads CASSQEGGQGISNQPQHF. The CDR3 DNA reads as TGCGCCAGCAGCCAAGAGGGGGGACAGGGGATTAGCAATCAGCCCCAGCATTTT.

The chain carries TRBV4-2 and TRBJ1-6; D not certain. With 1 base removed from V and 5 bases from J, the gap between germline ends came to 12 bases. The CDR3 has 16 residues. Germline values: CDR1 LGHNA, CDR2 YNFKEQ. The CDR3 region is CASSQVFNSDNSPLHF. CDR3 DNA sequence: TGTGCCAGCAGCCAAGTCTTTAACAGTGATAATTCACCCCTCCACTTT.

V is TRBV5-1 and J is TRBJ2-1; D ambiguous. V lost 4 bases and J 8 bases, leaving 19 bases between the germline ends. The CDR3 spans 15 residues. Germline V CDR1 and CDR2: SGHRS, YFSETQ. The CDR3 is CASSPDFSLGYEQFF. In nucleotides, the CDR3 is TGCGCCAGCAGCCCCGACTTCTCGCTAGGCTATGAGCAGTTCTTC. The full variable domain, its missing parts supplied by reference TRBV5-1 and TRBJ2-1, is KAGVTQTPRYLIKTRGQQVTLSCSPISGHRSVSWYQQTPGQGLQFLFEYFSETQRNKGNFPGRFSGRQFSNSRSEMNVSTLELGDSALYLCASSPDFSLGYEQFFGPGTRLTVL.

The chain joins TRBV30 to TRBJ2-7; 8 nucleotides align to TRBD1. V lost 1 base and J lost 6; bases outside the gene matches: 8. CDR3 length equals 14 residues. Germline V CDR1 and CDR2: GTSNPN, SVGIG (reference sequence). The CDR3 here is CAWSGGQGAGEQYF. The DNA of the CDR3 is TGTGCCTGGAGTGGCGGCCAGGGGGCAGGCGAGCAGTACTTC.